This T cell receptor (beta chain) was observed in a study of cytomegalovirus exposure and HLA in healthy donors. It was with 60 Vbeta and 13 Jbeta primers that the PCR ran. Here immunoSEQ multiplex PCR was the method, and the copy in TCRdb shows in-frame clones only, minus some. The sample shows some 97,000 clones, about 75% of them seen only once. V was pared by 7 bases and J by 3 bases, with 8 bases of the junction left unmatched. Germline-derived CDR1 and CDR2 are LNHDA and SQIVND (reference sequence). The CDR3 is 14 residues long. This sequence originates from a male donor in good health and CMV-seropositive. The sequencing input was PBMCs. The chain joins TRBV19 to TRBJ1-1; 7 bases match TRBD1. The CDR3 nucleotides are TGTGCCAGTACAAAACAGGGGAGGTACACTGAAGCTTTCTTT. Residues: CASTKQGRYTEAFF.